This TCR beta chain was obtained from a study of shared clonotypes between healthy human individuals. The study, taken as a whole, reports: Around 5.4% of naive CD4 clonotypes were common to several donors. Clonotypes shared by all four sorted-subset donors had higher generation probabilities than non-shared clonotypes.

A note on this clone: Antigen: not known.

Terminally differentiated effector memory CD45RA+ cells were left out of the naive CD8 fraction, which was CD45RO-negative and positively selected for CCR7. None of the donors, who were healthy HIV-negative adults, had recently had acute infections or vaccinations. Original methodology: With immunoSEQ giving junction-only sequences and no quality scores, filtering differed. Here immunoSEQ multiplex PCR was the method, and the copy in TCRdb shows in-frame clones only, minus some. V and J calls and clone size are as listed in that table; D and trimming were resolved from the DNA. Seen here are about 2.1 million clones, around 95% observed once, and the top ten hold around 1.7%. The CDR3 has 10 amino acids. V was pared by 4 bases and J by 7 bases, with 5 bases between. Germline V gene sequence: CDR1 LNHDA, CDR2 SQIVND (reference sequence).

The chain recombines TRBV19 with TRBJ2-7, with D unresolved. This receptor was obtained from a man aged 18 to 29 in good health. Some clones in this sample may be carry-over from other donors' samples. Sequenced sample: naive CD8+ T cells from PBMCs. The CDR3 region has the DNA TGTGCCAGTAGTAATCGGGAGCAGTACTTC. The encoded protein is CASSNREQYF.